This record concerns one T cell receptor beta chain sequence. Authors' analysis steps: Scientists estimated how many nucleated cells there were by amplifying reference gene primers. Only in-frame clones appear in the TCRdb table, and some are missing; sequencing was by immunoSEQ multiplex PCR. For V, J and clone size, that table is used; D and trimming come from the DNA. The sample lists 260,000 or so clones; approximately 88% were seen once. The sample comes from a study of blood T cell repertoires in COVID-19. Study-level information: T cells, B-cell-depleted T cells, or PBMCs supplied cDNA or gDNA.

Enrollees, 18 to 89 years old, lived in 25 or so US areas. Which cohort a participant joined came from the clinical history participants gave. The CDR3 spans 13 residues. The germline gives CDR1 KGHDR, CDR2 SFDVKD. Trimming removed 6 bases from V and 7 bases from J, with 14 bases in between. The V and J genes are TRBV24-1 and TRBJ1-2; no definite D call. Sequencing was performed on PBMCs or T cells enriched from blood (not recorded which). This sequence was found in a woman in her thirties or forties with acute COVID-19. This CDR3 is CATSPNPGFGYTF. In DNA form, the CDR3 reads TGTGCCACCAGTCCCAACCCGGGTTTTGGCTACACCTTC.